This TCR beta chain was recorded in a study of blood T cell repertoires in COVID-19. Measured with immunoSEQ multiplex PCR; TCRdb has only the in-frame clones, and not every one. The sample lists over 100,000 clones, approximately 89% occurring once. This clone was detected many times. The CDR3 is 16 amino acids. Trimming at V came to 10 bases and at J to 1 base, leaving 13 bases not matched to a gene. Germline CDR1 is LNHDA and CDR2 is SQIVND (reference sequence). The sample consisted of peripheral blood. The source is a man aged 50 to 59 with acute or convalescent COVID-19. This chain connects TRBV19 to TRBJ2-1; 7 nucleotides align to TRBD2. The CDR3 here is CATTPGVAGSYNEQFF. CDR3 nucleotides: TGTGCCACTACCCCGGGGGTAGCGGGTTCCTACAATGAGCAGTTCTTC.